This T cell receptor beta chain was identified during a study of blood T cell repertoires in COVID-19. Study overall: The origin of the acute and convalescent COVID-19 samples was the United States, Italy and Spain.

This clone was recorded a few times. Per the study methods: Amplified reference gene primers provided the basis for estimating nucleated cell counts. Method: immunoSEQ multiplex PCR; TCRdb's copy keeps in-frame clones and lacks some. That table gives V, J and clone size, and the DNA gave D and trimming. Of about 280,000 clones in the sample, approximately 78% were seen once. The CDR3 has 14 residues. Per germline, CDR1 MNHEY and CDR2 SVGAGI. V lost 5 bases and J 4 bases, leaving 13 bases between the germline ends. In terms of age and location, participants ranged from roughly 18 to 100 years and lived in about 25 US areas.

The V call is TRBV6-5, the J call TRBJ2-3; D is possibly TRBD1 (6 bases). The sequenced sample was PBMCs or T cells enriched from blood (not recorded which). This TCR came from a man aged 40-49 years who had been exposed to COVID-19. The CDR3 protein is CASSPRQDPDTQYF. CDR3 sequence (DNA): TGTGCCAGCAGTCCCCGACAGGACCCAGATACGCAGTATTTT.